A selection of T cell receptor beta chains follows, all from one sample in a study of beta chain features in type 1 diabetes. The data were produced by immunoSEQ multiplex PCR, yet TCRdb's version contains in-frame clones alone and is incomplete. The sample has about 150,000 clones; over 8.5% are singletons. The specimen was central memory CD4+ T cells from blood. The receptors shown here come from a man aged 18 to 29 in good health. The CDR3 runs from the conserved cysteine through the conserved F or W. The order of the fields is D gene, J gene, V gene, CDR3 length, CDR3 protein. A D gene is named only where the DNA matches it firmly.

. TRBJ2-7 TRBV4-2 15 CASSQDTRPDYEQYF
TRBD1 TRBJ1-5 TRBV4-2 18 CASSQETFLDRGNQPQHF
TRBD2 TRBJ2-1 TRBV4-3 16 CASSQEASGQYNEQFF
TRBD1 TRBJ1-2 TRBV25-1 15 CASSDPGQGTDGYTF
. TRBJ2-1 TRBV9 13 CASSISNSNEQFF
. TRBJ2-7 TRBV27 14 CASSFEGFSYEQYF
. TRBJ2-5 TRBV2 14 CASSRGLGIETQYF
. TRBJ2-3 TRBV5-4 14 CASSLSLGTDTQYF
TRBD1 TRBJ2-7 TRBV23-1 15 CASSQSRTGLYEQYF
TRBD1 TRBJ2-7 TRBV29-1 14 CSVQTGGAGYEQYF
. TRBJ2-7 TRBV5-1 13 CASSPAGSYEQYF
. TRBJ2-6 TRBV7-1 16 CASSLGVNSGANVLTF
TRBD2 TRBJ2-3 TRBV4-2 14 CASSLTSGTDTQYF
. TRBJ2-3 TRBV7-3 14 CASSRGKATDTQYF
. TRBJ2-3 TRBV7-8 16 CASSERDPQSADTQYF
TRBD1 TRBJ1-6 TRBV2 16 CASSMAGGSYNSPLHF
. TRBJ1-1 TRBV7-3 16 CASSSDWVRTSKEAFF
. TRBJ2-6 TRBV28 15 CASSLRQTGANVLTF
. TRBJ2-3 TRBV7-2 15 CASSPGTVSTDTQYF
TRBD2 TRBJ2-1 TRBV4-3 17 CASSQEKLAGLNNEQFF
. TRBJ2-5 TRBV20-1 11 CSATGGKTQYF
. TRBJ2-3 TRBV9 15 CASSTLGVITDTQYF
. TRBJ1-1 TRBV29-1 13 CSVERGSGTEAFF
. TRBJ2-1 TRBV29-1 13 CSVEGQGLNEQFF
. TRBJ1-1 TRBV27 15 CASSLLGGGNTEAFF
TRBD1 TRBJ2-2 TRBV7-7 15 CASSLSGTGTGELFF
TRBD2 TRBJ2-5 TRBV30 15 CAWSVNRGGEETQYF
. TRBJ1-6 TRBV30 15 CASTGEDLYNSPLHF
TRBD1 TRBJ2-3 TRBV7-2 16 CASSPRDRGLADTQYF
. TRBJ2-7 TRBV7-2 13 CASSLHRDYEQYF
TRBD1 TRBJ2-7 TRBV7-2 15 CASSLDGGRGRLQYF
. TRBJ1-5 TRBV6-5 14 CASSPRGRNQPQHF
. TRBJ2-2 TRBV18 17 CASSPPFSGRMAGELFF
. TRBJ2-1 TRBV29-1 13 CSERGQYSNEQFF
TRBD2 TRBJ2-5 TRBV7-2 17 CASSRHSTSGISETQYF
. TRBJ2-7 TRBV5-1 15 CASSFSSGPYYEQYF
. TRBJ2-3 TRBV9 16 CASSVTGLPSTDTQYF
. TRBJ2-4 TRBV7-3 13 CASSLTGSNIQYF
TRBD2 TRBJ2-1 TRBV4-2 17 CASSQDSTGTKHNEQFF
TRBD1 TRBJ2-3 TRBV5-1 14 CASSYRQGSDTQYF
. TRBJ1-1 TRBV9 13 CASSSDLNTEAFF
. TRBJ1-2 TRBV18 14 CASSPDKPQGGYTF
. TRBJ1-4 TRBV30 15 CAWSSSRPFNEKLFF
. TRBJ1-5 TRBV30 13 CAWSVTQSEPQHF
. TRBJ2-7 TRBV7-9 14 CASSPPRTGNEQYF
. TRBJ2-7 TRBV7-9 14 CATLSQAGAYEQYF
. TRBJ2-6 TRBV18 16 CASSHSKSSGANVLTF
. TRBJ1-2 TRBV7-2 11 CASSSNYGYTF
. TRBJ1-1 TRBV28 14 CASRPDRRNTEAFF
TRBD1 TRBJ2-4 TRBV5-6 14 CASSPWTGQNIQYF
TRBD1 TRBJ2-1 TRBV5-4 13 CASSTDRASEQFF
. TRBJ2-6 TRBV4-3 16 CASSQQGLSGANVLTF
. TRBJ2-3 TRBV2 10 CASRLDTQYF
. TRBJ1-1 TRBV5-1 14 CASSLDRMNTEAFF
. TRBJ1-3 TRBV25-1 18 CASSEGSGIGLRGNTIYF
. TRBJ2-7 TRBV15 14 CATSRQQGSYEQYF
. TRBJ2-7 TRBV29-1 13 CSVEGGSGVKQYF
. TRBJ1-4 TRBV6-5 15 CASSSQAGIGEKLFF
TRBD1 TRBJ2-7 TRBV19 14 CASSRQGSRYEQYF
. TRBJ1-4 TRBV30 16 CAWSANWVARKGKLFF